The 30 T cell receptor beta chains reported below all come from one sample, sequenced in a study of high-grade serous ovarian cancer treatment subgroups. Profiled with immunoSEQ multiplex PCR; TCRdb holds only in-frame clones, not every one. The sample contains roughly 3,500 clones, around four fifths of which appear only once. The tumor samples were collected prior to definitive surgery or chemotherapy. The sequenced material came from tumor tissue. The receptors were gathered from a human donor with high-grade serous ovarian cancer.

The chain employs TRBV2 and TRBJ1-1; 7 bases are a match to TRBD1. CDR3 length: 14 amino acids. J gave up 5 bases and V 1 base, and 4 bases lay outside the gene matches. Germline-derived CDR1 and CDR2 are SNHLY and FYNNEI. Here the CDR3 DNA reads TGTGCCAGCAGTGAAGAGGGGGCTGGTACTGAAGCTTTCTTT. Amino acid sequence: CASSEEGAGTEAFF.

The chain carries TRBV7-9 and TRBJ2-3; a weak D match, TRBD1 (6 bases). In germline, CDR1 is SEHNR, CDR2 FQNEAQ (reference sequence). Trimming pared 4 bases from V and 2 bases from J, leaving 10 bases between. The CDR3 extends over 14 amino acids. DNA of the CDR3: TGTGCCAGCAGCTCGGGACAAGTCACAGATACGCAGTATTTT. Its protein product is CASSSGQVTDTQYF.

The chain joins TRBV6-6 to TRBJ2-7; D may be TRBD1 (6 bases). Germline loops: CDR1 MNHNY, CDR2 SVGAGI (reference sequence). Trimming left V 2 bases short and J 7 bases short, with 15 bases between. CDR3 length: 14 residues. The CDR3 coding sequence is TGTGCCAGCAGTTACACGGGCCAGGGGTATGAGCAGTACTTC. Translation: CASSYTGQGYEQYF.

This chain uses TRBV6-5 with TRBJ1-2, with 10 bases aligning to TRBD1. CDR1 MNHEY and CDR2 SVGAGI come from the germline V gene. This CDR3 is built from 15 residues. V shed 4 bases, J shed 8 bases, and the junction held 10 bases outside the gene matches. CDR3 coding DNA: TGTGCCAGCAGTTCCCCGGGACAGGGGTTCGGGGGCTACACCTTC. This translates into CASSSPGQGFGGYTF.

The chain links TRBV28 to TRBJ2-2; weak D call: TRBD2 (5 bases). Trimming stripped 6 bases from V and 0 bases from J, with 11 bases between. This CDR3 contains 15 residues. CDR1 and CDR2 from the germline V gene are MDHEN and SYDVKM. CDR3 nucleotide sequence: TGTGCCAGCAGCCCACTAGTCGCGAACACCGGGGAGCTGTTTTTT. Amino acids: CASSPLVANTGELFF.

The rearrangement uses TRBV15 and TRBJ2-7, with D perhaps being TRBD1 or TRBD2 (5 bases each). This CDR3 comprises 14 residues. The germline gives CDR1 LNHNV, CDR2 YYDKDF (reference sequence). Trimming shortened V by 5 bases and J by 6 bases, and 17 bases separated the two germline ends. The CDR3: CATSPEWGLGEQYV. DNA of the CDR3: TGTGCCACCAGCCCGGAGTGGGGGTTGGGCGAGCAGTACGTC.

This chain joins TRBV7-1 and TRBJ2-7, with a weak D call TRBD2 (6 bases). TRBV7-1 has ORF status, its function being uncertain. The CDR3 is made up of 14 amino acids. Trimming left V 7 bases short and J 3 bases short, with 16 bases between. Here the CDR3 reads CASKLRRGGYEQYV. As DNA, the CDR3 is TGTGCCAGCAAACTTAGGCGGGGCGGCTACGAGCAGTACGTC.

CDR3 in amino acids: CASSPGTALEPQHF. The CDR3 DNA reads as TGTGCCAGCAGCCCCGGGACAGCTCTCGAGCCCCAGCATTTT. The chain couples TRBV7-2 to TRBJ1-5, with 7 bases lining up with TRBD1. The CDR3 runs to 14 residues. J lost 8 bases, V lost 5 bases, and 9 bases had no gene match. CDR1 is SGHTA, CDR2 FQGNSA, per germline.

This clone has a handful of counts. J is TRBJ2-3 and V is TRBV27; 8 nucleotides match TRBD2. Per germline, CDR1 MNHEY and CDR2 SMNVEV (reference sequence). The CDR3 has 19 amino acids. V lost 2 bases and J lost 0; bases outside the gene matches: 13. The DNA of the CDR3 is TGTGCCAGCAGTTTACGAGTAGCGGGGTTCGGATCTAGCACAGATACGCAGTATTTT. Translating gives CASSLRVAGFGSSTDTQYF.

The rearrangement uses TRBV5-5 and TRBJ1-1; 7 bases agree with TRBD1. The V segment lost 4 bases and the J segment 1 base; nucleotides outside the gene matches: 7. The CDR3 length is 15 residues. CDR1 is SGHKS and CDR2 is YYEKEE in the germline V gene (reference sequence). The CDR3 loop is CASSSIQGRNTEAFF. CDR3 coding DNA: TGTGCCAGCAGCAGCATACAGGGGCGGAACACTGAAGCTTTCTTT.

This chain uses TRBV5-1 with TRBJ2-5, with 9 bases lining up with TRBD1. Germline-derived CDR1 and CDR2 are SGHRS and YFSETQ. J lost 0 bases, V lost 2 bases, and 5 bases had no gene match. The CDR3 extends over 16 amino acids. This CDR3 is CASSLGQGINQETQYF. In DNA, the CDR3 is TGCGCCAGCAGCTTAGGACAGGGGATTAACCAAGAGACCCAGTACTTC.

The chain uses TRBV28 and TRBJ2-6; D is possibly TRBD1 or TRBD2 (5 bases each). Germline V gene data show CDR1 as MDHEN and CDR2 as SYDVKM. The CDR3 consists of 16 residues. V shed 8 bases and J shed 0 bases, with 14 bases lying between them. DNA of the CDR3: TGTGCCAGCGATGGGACCGAAAGCTCTGGGGCCAACGTCCTGACTTTC. Translated, it gives CASDGTESSGANVLTF.

The chain has TRBV21-1 and TRBJ2-7; no check of the table's D call, TRBD1, against the DNA was made. TRBV21-1 is marked as a pseudogene. The CDR3 is 14 amino acids. DNA for the CDR3: TGTGCCAGCGGATACCGGGACAGGGAGGCCGAGCAGTACGTC. Residues: CASGYRDREAEQYV.

The rearrangement uses TRBV7-9 and TRBJ1-6, with D tentatively TRBD1 (6 bases). The CDR3 runs to 17 residues. Germline loops: CDR1 SEHNR, CDR2 FQNEAQ (reference sequence). The germline V and J ends were trimmed by 1 base and 7 bases, with 17 bases remaining between them. CDR3 region: CASSLGMGRGENSPLHF. The DNA of the CDR3 is TGTGCCAGCAGCTTAGGCATGGGAAGGGGGGAGAATTCACCCCTCCACTTT.

This chain connects TRBV28 to TRBJ1-1, with D possibly TRBD1 on 6 matching bases. Germline V gene lookup returns CDR1 MDHEN and CDR2 SYDVKM. The CDR3 loop spans 14 amino acids. The ends were cut back, 2 bases at V and 1 base at J, with 8 bases in the middle. CDR3 DNA sequence: TGTGCCAGCAGTTTAGACAGGCCGAACACTGAAGCTTTCTTT. Protein product: CASSLDRPNTEAFF.

The chain has TRBV5-8 and TRBJ1-2; 7 bases map to TRBD1. Germline V gene sequence: CDR1 SGHTS, CDR2 YDEGEE. The junction had 5 bases not matched to a gene; V was cut back by 4 bases and J by 2 bases. There are 14 residues in the CDR3. CDR3 loop: CASSVPGQNYGYTF. CDR3 in DNA: TGTGCCAGCAGCGTACCGGGACAGAACTATGGCTACACCTTC.

The chain uses TRBV7-3 and TRBJ1-1; D call uncertain. Trimming shortened V by 2 bases and J by 1 base, and 5 bases separated the two germline ends. Germline V gene lookup returns CDR1 SGHTA and CDR2 FQGTGA. This CDR3 is 13 amino acids long. The CDR3 DNA reads TGTGCCAGCAGCTTATCAGCGAACACTGAAGCTTTCTTT. It specifies CASSLSANTEAFF. Variable domain in full (rest from reference TRBV7-3 and TRBJ1-1): GAGVSQTPSNKVTEKGKYVELRCDPISGHTALYWYRQSLGQGPEFLIYFQGTGAADDSGLPNDRFFAVRPEGSVSTLKIQRTERGDSAVYLCASSLSANTEAFFGQGTRLTVV.

This clone was counted once. This sequence joins TRBV7-8 and TRBJ2-1; D perhaps matches TRBD1 (6 bases). CDR3 size: 16 residues. Germline V gene data show CDR1 as SGHVS and CDR2 as FQNEAQ. Trimming took off 5 bases at V and 0 bases at J, with 14 bases between the two ends. CDR3 coding DNA: TGTGCCAGCAGCCCTCGACAGGCGAGCTCCTACAATGAGCAGTTCTTC. Protein sequence: CASSPRQASSYNEQFF.

J is TRBJ1-4 and V is TRBV11-2; D unclear. The germline gives CDR1 SGHAT, CDR2 FQNNGV. Trimming took off 1 base at V and 0 bases at J, with 18 bases between the two ends. The CDR3 covers 19 residues. In DNA, the CDR3 is TGTGCCAGCAGCTTAGTAGTAGTGCCGGCTGCGGCAACTAATGAAAAACTGTTTTTT. Amino acids: CASSLVVVPAAATNEKLFF.

The V gene is TRBV28, the J gene TRBJ1-1; D is undetermined. Trimming shortened V by 1 base and J by 1 base, and 10 bases separated the two germline ends. The CDR3 is 15 residues long. CDR1 and CDR2 from the germline V gene are MDHEN and SYDVKM. CDR3 nucleotides: TGTGCCAGCAGTTTATTAGGTCCGAGGAACACTGAAGCTTTCTTT. Translation gives CASSLLGPRNTEAFF.

For the CDR3, the DNA is TGTGCCAGCAGTTTATCGGGACAGATGAACACTGAAGCTTTCTTT. It specifies CASSLSGQMNTEAFF. The chain joins TRBV27 to TRBJ1-1; 7 bases fit TRBD1. The CDR3 runs to 15 residues. The germline V gene has CDR1 MNHEY and CDR2 SMNVEV (reference sequence). With V trimmed by 0 bases and J by 0 bases, 1 base remained unmatched.

The chain joins TRBV5-8 to TRBJ2-5, with TRBD2 as a possible D gene (5 bases). The CDR3 runs 13 residues. V dropped 1 base and J dropped 4 bases, with 8 bases sitting between them. Germline CDR1 SGHTS, CDR2 YDEGEE. CDR3 in amino acids: CASSLMAGETQYF. The CDR3 DNA reads TGTGCCAGCAGCTTGATGGCGGGAGAGACCCAGTACTTC.

V usage is TRBV28 and J usage is TRBJ1-3; a possible D gene is TRBD1 (5 bases). The V and J ends lost 1 base and 0 bases respectively, with 13 bases between them. The CDR3 consists of 17 residues. CDR1 MDHEN and CDR2 SYDVKM come from the germline V gene. CDR3 bases: TGTGCCAGCAGTTTATATCCAGAACAGGACTCTGGAAACACCATATATTTT. As protein: CASSLYPEQDSGNTIYF.

V gene TRBV2 combines with J gene TRBJ1-6, with a possible D match to TRBD1 (5 bases). The CDR3 is made up of 12 amino acids. V lost 7 bases to trimming and J lost 7 bases, with 8 bases between them. CDR1 is SNHLY, CDR2 FYNNEI, per germline. This chain's CDR3 is CASIWGNSPLHF. CDR3 DNA sequence: TGTGCCAGCATCTGGGGGAATTCACCCCTCCACTTT.

V and J are TRBV27 and TRBJ1-4, with unresolved D. This CDR3 spans 14 amino acids. Germline values: CDR1 MNHEY, CDR2 SMNVEV (reference sequence). Trimming took 6 bases from V and 0 from J, leaving 8 bases between them. CDR3 coding DNA: TGTGCCAGCAGCCCCGGGTCAACTAATGAAAAACTGTTTTTT. This gives the protein CASSPGSTNEKLFF.

This clone was seen only a few times. The chain has TRBV27 and TRBJ1-5; no clear D gene. V was shortened by 10 bases and J by 5 bases, with 15 bases between the two germline ends. The CDR3 runs 13 residues. Germline V gene sequence: CDR1 MNHEY, CDR2 SMNVEV (reference sequence). For the CDR3, the DNA is TGTGCCACGCGTAGAAGACCCGATCAGCCCCAGCATTTT. It codes for CATRRRPDQPQHF.

By its share, this clone is hyperexpanded. The J gene is TRBJ2-7, the V gene TRBV15; 10 positions match TRBD1. V lost 5 bases, J lost 5 bases, and 9 bases stayed unmatched. The CDR3 sequence is 15 residues long. In germline, CDR1 is LNHNV, CDR2 YYDKDF (reference sequence). The CDR3 loop is CATSHDRGRMDEQYF. Written as DNA, the CDR3 is TGTGCCACCAGCCATGACAGGGGGCGCATGGACGAGCAGTACTTC.

The CDR3 loop is CASSQDRAVGSETQYF. CDR3 nucleotide sequence: TGTGCCAGCAGCCAAGATAGAGCGGTTGGGTCCGAGACCCAGTACTTC. The rearrangement uses TRBV4-2 and TRBJ2-5; the D gene is possibly TRBD2 (5 bases). Germline V gene sequence: CDR1 LGHNA, CDR2 YNFKEQ. Trimming left V 0 bases short and J 5 bases short, with 16 bases between. The CDR3 is 16 residues long.

This clone showed up just once. The rearrangement links TRBV15 to TRBJ1-2; 7 positions agree with TRBD1. The V segment lost 0 bases and the J segment 4 bases; nucleotides outside the gene matches: 8. Germline V CDR1 and CDR2: LNHNV, YYDKDF (reference sequence). This CDR3 is 16 amino acids long. CDR3 region: CATSREPQGGRYGYTF. As DNA, the CDR3 is TGTGCCACCAGCAGAGAACCCCAGGGGGGTCGCTATGGCTACACCTTC.

This chain connects TRBV7-9 to TRBJ1-2; D may be TRBD1 (5 bases). The CDR3 has 13 residues. The germline V and J ends were trimmed by 4 bases and 5 bases, with 11 bases remaining between them. Germline values: CDR1 SEHNR, CDR2 FQNEAQ (reference sequence). The CDR3 spells CASSYGTVYGYTF. The CDR3 DNA is TGTGCCAGCAGCTACGGGACTGTTTATGGCTACACCTTC. The full variable domain, its missing parts supplied by reference TRBV7-9 and TRBJ1-2, is DTGVSQNPRHKITKRGQNVTFRCDPISEHNRLYWYRQTLGQGPEFLTYFQNEAQLEKSRLLSDRFSAERPKGSFSTLEIQRTEQGDSAMYLCASSYGTVYGYTFGSGTRLTVV.